Detailed here is one T cell receptor (beta chain). The data belong to a study of T cell repertoires in cytomegalovirus infection. TCRdb passed the reads through MiXCR, listing each CDR3 protein once. Of about 250,000 distinct CDR3 sequences detected, approximately 13% appear once; the ten largest clones hold 1.5% to 2%. CDR1 is DFQATT and CDR2 is SNEGSKA in the germline V gene (reference sequence). The CDR3 spans 15 residues. The V end lost 3 bases, the J end lost 3 bases, and 16 bases lay between the germline ends. The sample comprised PBMCs. The clonotype was recovered from a human donor in good health (CMV status not recorded). Some clones in this sample may be carry-over from other donors' samples. This chain connects TRBV20-1 to TRBJ2-3, with D possibly matching TRBD1 (6 bases). CDR3 DNA: TGCAGTGCTAGCGCCTCCCAGGGGTTAACAGATACGCAGTATTTT. This encodes CSASASQGLTDTQYF.